These T cell receptor beta chains were read from a single sample in a study of blood T cell repertoires in COVID-19. Produced via immunoSEQ multiplex PCR; TCRdb's table is partial and in-frame only. The sample lists approximately 11,000 clones; 84% were seen once. The sequencing sample was made of peripheral blood. The receptor source for this set is a man aged 50-60 years with active COVID-19. The CDR3 runs from the conserved cysteine through the conserved F or W. D genes are given only for firm matches. Some rows mark clone size as missing; the rest say once, few, many or name a class of expanded clone.

J gene,clone size,D gene,V gene,CDR3 protein,CDR3 DNA
TRBJ2-2,few,TRBD2,TRBV28,CASRELADRNTGELFF,TGTGCCAGCAGGGAACTAGCGGATAGGAACACCGGGGAGCTGTTTTTT
TRBJ1-5,-,TRBD1,TRBV27,CASSFSMVGTGVDQPQHF,TGTGCCAGCAGTTTTAGTATGGTAGGGACAGGGGTCGATCAGCCCCAGCATTTT
TRBJ2-5,-,-,TRBV7-9,CASSLVAGAETQYF,TGTGCCAGCAGCTTAGTTGCAGGCGCCGAGACCCAGTACTTC
TRBJ1-2,-,TRBD1,TRBV9,CASSVATGDRGYTF,TGTGCCAGCAGCGTAGCTACGGGGGACAGAGGCTACACCTTC
TRBJ2-3,-,TRBD2,TRBV27,CASTLSGGGDTQYF,TGTGCCAGCACTTTATCGGGAGGAGGAGATACGCAGTATTTT
TRBJ2-3,-,TRBD2,TRBV7-9,CASSLDVTSGYTDTQYF,TGTGCCAGCAGCTTAGATGTGACTAGCGGTTACACAGATACGCAGTATTTT
TRBJ2-6,few,TRBD1,TRBV28,CASTEVSDRAGANVLTF,TGTGCCAGCACCGAAGTCTCGGACAGGGCTGGGGCCAACGTCCTGACTTTC
TRBJ1-2,-,-,TRBV6-5,CASSYSEGINYGYTF,TGTGCCAGCAGTTACTCGGAGGGGATTAACTATGGCTACACCTTC
TRBJ2-1,-,TRBD1,TRBV9,CASRSDRGFEQFF,TGTGCCAGCAGATCGGACAGGGGGTTTGAGCAGTTCTTC
TRBJ2-7,-,TRBD1,TRBV7-6,CASSRYRDRGSEQYF,TGTGCCAGCAGCCGATACCGGGACAGGGGAAGCGAGCAGTACTTC
TRBJ2-7,-,TRBD2,TRBV2,CASSTGTSGRPTYEQYF,TGTGCCAGCAGTACAGGGACTAGCGGGAGGCCTACCTACGAGCAGTACTTC
TRBJ1-2,-,-,TRBV28,CASSLLGSGDGYTF,TGTGCCAGCAGTTTATTGGGTTCGGGGGATGGCTACACCTTC
TRBJ2-1,-,TRBD2,TRBV5-1,CASRLADYNEQFF,TGCGCCAGCCGACTAGCGGACTACAATGAGCAGTTCTTC
TRBJ1-1,-,-,TRBV20-1,CRYTEAFF,TGCCGGTACACTGAAGCTTTCTTT
TRBJ2-1,once,TRBD1,TRBV7-9,CASSYPGQGANNEQFF,TGTGCCAGCAGTTATCCGGGACAGGGGGCTAATAATGAGCAGTTCTTC